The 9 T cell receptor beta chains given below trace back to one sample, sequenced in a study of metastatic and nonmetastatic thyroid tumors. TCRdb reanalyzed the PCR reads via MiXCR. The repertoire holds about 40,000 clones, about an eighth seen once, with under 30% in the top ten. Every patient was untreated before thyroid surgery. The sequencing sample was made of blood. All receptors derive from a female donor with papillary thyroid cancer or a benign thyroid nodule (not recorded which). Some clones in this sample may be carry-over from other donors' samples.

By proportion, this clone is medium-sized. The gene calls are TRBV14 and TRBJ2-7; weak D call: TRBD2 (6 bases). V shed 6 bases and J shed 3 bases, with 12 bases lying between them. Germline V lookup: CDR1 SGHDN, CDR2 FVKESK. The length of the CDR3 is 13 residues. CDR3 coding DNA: TGTGCCAGCAGTTTCGGGACTCTCTACGAGCAGTACTTC. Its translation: CASSFGTLYEQYF. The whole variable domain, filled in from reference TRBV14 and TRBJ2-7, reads EAGVTQFPSHSVIEKGQTVTLRCDPISGHDNLYWYRRVMGKEIKFLLHFVKESKQDESGMPNNRFLAERTGGTYSTLKVQPAELEDSGVYFCASSFGTLYEQYFGPGTRLTVT.

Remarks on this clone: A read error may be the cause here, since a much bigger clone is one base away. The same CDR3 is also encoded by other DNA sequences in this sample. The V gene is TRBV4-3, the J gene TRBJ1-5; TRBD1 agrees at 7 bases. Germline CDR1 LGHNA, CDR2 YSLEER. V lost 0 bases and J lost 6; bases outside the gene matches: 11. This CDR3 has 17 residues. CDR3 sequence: CASSQDLYGQGVQPQHF. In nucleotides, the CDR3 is TGCGCCAGCAGCCAAGATTTATATGGGCAGGGGGTTCAGCCCCAGCATTTT.

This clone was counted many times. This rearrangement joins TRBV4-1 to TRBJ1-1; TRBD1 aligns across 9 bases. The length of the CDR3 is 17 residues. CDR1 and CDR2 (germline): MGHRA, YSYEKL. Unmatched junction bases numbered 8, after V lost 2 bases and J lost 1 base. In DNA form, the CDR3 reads TGCGCCAGCAGCCAACTGTCGGGACAGGGACCGAACACTGAAGCTTTCTTT. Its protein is CASSQLSGQGPNTEAFF.

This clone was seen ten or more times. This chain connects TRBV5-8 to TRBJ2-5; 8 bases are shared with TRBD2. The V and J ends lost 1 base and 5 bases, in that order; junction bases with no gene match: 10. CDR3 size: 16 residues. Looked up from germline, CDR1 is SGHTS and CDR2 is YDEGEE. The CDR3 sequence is CASSLLSWTSSETQYF. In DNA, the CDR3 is TGTGCCAGCAGCTTGTTATCTTGGACTAGCTCTGAGACCCAGTACTTC.

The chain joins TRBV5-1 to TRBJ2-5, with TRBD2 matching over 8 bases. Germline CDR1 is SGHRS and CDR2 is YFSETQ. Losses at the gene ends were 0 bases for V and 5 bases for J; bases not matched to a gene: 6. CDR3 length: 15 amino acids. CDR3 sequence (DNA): TGCGCCAGCAGCTTGGCAGCGGGAGTAGGTGAGACCCAGTACTTC. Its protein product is CASSLAAGVGETQYF.

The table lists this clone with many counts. The CDR3 loop is CASSFSIDRGRFF. Here the CDR3 DNA reads TGTGCCAGCAGTTTTTCGATAGACAGGGGTCGTTTCTTC. The V gene is TRBV6-1, the J gene TRBJ2-1; TRBD1 matches 8 bases. The CDR3 has 13 residues. Per germline, CDR1 MNHNS and CDR2 SASEGT. V dropped 5 bases and J dropped 16; count of bases not matched to a gene: 13.

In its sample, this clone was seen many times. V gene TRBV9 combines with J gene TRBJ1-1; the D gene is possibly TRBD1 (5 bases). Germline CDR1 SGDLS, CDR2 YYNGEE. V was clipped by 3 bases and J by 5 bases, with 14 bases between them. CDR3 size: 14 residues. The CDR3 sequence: CASSGGVKGTEAFF. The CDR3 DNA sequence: TGTGCCAGCAGCGGGGGGGTGAAGGGGACTGAAGCTTTCTTT.

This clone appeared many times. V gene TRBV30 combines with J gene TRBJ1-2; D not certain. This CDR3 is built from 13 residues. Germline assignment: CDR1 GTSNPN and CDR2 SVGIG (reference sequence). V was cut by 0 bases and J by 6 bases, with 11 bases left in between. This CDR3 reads CAWSVQTWDGYTF. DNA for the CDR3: TGTGCCTGGAGTGTACAGACCTGGGATGGCTACACCTTC. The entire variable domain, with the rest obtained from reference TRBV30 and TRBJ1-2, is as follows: SQTIHQWPATLVQPVGSPLSLECTVEGTSNPNLYWYRQAAGRGLQLLFYSVGIGQISSEVPQNLSASRPQDRQFILSSKKLLLSDSGFYLCAWSVQTWDGYTFGSGTRLTVV.

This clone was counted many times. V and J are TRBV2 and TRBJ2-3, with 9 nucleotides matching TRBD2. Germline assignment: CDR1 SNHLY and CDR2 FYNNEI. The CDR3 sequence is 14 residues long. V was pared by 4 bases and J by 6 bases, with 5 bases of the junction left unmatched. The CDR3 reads CASSGSSGKDTQYF. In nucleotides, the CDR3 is TGTGCCAGCAGTGGTTCTAGCGGGAAGGATACGCAGTATTTT.